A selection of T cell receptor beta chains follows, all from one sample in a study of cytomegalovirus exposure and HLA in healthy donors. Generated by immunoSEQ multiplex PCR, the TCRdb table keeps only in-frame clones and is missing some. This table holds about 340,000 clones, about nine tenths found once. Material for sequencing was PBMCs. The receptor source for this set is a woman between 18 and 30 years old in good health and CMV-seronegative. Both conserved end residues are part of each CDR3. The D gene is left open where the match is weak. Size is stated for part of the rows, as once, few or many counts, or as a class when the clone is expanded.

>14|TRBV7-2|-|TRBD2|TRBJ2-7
TGTGCCAGCAGCTCGGGGACTAGCGGCTACGAGCAGTACTTC
CASSSGTSGYEQYF
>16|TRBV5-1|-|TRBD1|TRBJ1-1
TGCGCCAGCAGCGCCGGGACAGTACATATGAACACTGAAGCTTTCTTT
CASSAGTVHMNTEAFF
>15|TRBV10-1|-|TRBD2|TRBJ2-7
TGCGCCAGCAGCACCACTAGCGGGAGAGGGTACGAGCAGTACTTC
CASSTTSGRGYEQYF
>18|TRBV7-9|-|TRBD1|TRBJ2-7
TGTGCCAGCAGCTTAAACCCCATCGGGCAGGGGGCCCGCGGCGAGCAGTACTTC
CASSLNPIGQGARGEQYF
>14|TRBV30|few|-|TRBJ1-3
TGTGCCTGGAGTAGACCGGACAGTGGAAACACCATATATTTT
CAWSRPDSGNTIYF
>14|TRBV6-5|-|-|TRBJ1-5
TGTGCCAGCAGTTACTCCCGGGTTAGTCAGCCCCAGCATTTT
CASSYSRVSQPQHF
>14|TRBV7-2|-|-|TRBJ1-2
TGTGCCAGCAGCTTAGAGGCAGGGTTTGTAGACTACACCTTC
CASSLEAGFVDYTF
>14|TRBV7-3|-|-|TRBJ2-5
TGTGCCAGCAGCTTCACAGGGTATGGAGAGACCCAGTACTTC
CASSFTGYGETQYF
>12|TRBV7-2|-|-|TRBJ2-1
TGTGCCAGCAGCTTCTCCGGTCGGGTGCAGTTCTTC
CASSFSGRVQFF
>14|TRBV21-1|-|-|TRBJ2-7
TGTGCCAGCAGTTTTAGGGGGAGGGCCGTCGAGCAGTACTTC
CASSFRGRAVEQYF
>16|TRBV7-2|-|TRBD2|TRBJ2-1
TGTGCCAGCACTGACCCTAGCGGCGGGGGAATACCAAAGCAGTTCTTC
CASTDPSGGGIPKQFF